This TCR beta chain was sequenced in a study of cytomegalovirus exposure and HLA in healthy donors. About the research overall: Earlier results showed roughly 110 million unique TCR beta sequences derived from roughly 190 million T cells.

Study-wide points: Most TCR sequences were rare, but some public TCRs occurred in many donors. HLA-A and HLA-B allele assignments for most subjects were reportedly predicted accurately using TCR beta sequences.

CDR3 length equals 14 residues. V lost 2 bases to trimming and J lost 6 bases, with 11 bases between them. Germline loops: CDR1 MRHNA, CDR2 SNTAGT. Both 60 Vbeta primers and 13 Jbeta primers went into the PCR. Only in-frame clones appear in the TCRdb table, and some are missing; sequencing was by immunoSEQ multiplex PCR. The table records under 250,000 clones, around four fifths of them present only once. About this clone: The antigen is undetermined.

The chain joins TRBV6-4 to TRBJ2-1; the D gene is possibly TRBD2 (6 bases). The specimen was PBMCs. The sequence derives from a man in his fifties or sixties in good health and CMV-seronegative. This CDR3 is CASSDTGTVNEQFF. In DNA form, the CDR3 reads TGTGCCAGCAGTGACACCGGGACTGTCAATGAGCAGTTCTTC.